This record covers a single TCR beta chain. The sample originates from a study of blood T cells in healthy people across ages. The CDR3 length is 15 residues. CDR1 and CDR2 (germline): SGHAT, FQNNGV. A second PCR, run for roughly 7 to 12 cycles, used a sample-barcoded 5' primer plus a J-beta primer mix. Each CDR3 protein gets one entry after TCRdb re-called the 5' RACE reads with MiXCR. The data hold about 1,000,000 distinct CDR3 sequences, with under 55% observed a single time. The chain combines TRBV11-2 with TRBJ2-4, with TRBD2 identical over 12 bases. Gene TRBJ2-7 matches the end of the DNA better, so the J call may be wrong. The source of this sequence is a woman in her sixties in good health. Sequencing was done on a sample of blood. The CDR3 nucleotides read TGTGCCAGCAGCGGCGGGACTAGCGGGTTCTACGAGCAGTACTTC. Its protein is CASSGGTSGFYEQYF.